This T cell receptor (beta chain) was obtained from a study of T cells expressing NK-cell markers. Germline CDR1 and CDR2: MNHEY and SMNVEV (reference sequence). This CDR3 has 14 residues. Libraries used 5'RACE template switching adding universal primer site and UMIs. Each CDR3 protein gets one entry in TCRdb, which reprocessed the 5' RACE reads and gives no DNA. Its clone listing holds around 380,000 distinct CDR3 sequences. The origin of this receptor is a woman in her forties or fifties in good health. The sequenced material came from blood T cells: a sorted CD56 or NKG2C T cell subset, CD4+ or CD8+ T cells, or bulk PBMC T cells (not recorded which). The chain carries TRBV27 and TRBJ1-1. CDR3 protein: CASSTIYGDTEAFF.